This TCR beta chain was observed in a study of T cell changes during pregnancy in multiple sclerosis. Clones were sequenced by immunoSEQ multiplex PCR, and TCRdb holds only the in-frame ones, with some missing. The profile shows roughly 84,000 clones, roughly 93% of them singletons. The germline CDR1 and CDR2 sequences are MNHEY and SMNVEV (reference sequence). V was trimmed by 3 bases and J by 0 bases, leaving 9 bases between them. CDR3 length: 14 residues. This TCR derives from a female donor in good health, enrolled as a control in a pregnancy study. The sample was peripheral blood, taken in the third trimester of pregnancy. This chain joins TRBV27 and TRBJ2-7, with D perhaps TRBD1 (5 bases). The CDR3 sequence: CASSLTVTSYEQYF. The CDR3 DNA reads TGTGCCAGCAGTTTGACAGTAACCTCCTACGAGCAGTACTTC.